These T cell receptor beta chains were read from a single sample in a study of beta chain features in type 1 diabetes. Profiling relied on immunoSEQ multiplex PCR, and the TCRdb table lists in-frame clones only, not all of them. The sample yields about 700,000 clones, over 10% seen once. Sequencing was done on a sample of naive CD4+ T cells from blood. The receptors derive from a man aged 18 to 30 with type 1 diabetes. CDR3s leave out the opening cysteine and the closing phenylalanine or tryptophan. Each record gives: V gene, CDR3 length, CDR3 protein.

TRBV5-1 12 ASSLGVAKNIQY
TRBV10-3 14 AISEATHTRTGELF
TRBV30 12 AWRTPGQQETQY
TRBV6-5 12 ASSYLDRTYGYT
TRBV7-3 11 ASSLAEGYGYT
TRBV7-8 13 ASSLGQGTLATQY
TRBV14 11 ASSQGPGDGYT
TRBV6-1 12 ASSEGAVLREQY
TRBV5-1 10 ASRANTGELF
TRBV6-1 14 ASSEDRQPGGYEQY
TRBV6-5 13 ASSSPGTGDYGYT
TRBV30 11 AWSVRGAETQY
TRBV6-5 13 ASSYSDTSTDTQY
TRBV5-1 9 ASSTPETQY
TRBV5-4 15 ASSPQTSGARGDTQY
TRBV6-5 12 ASRAGTVNTEAF
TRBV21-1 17 ASSKPPSGMVENTDTQY
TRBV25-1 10 ASSRVPGKLF
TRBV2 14 ASSERGQGWGETQY
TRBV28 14 ASSSPGTGDRNEQF
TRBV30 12 AWSRTGVSYEQY
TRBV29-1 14 SVLLLLRGQATEAF
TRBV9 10 ASSVGISPLH
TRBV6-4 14 ASSDSGLSGANVLT
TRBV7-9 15 ASSLNLVGRSYNEQF
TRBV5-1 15 ASSLLGDRTHQETQY
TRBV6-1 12 PLGCSRANSPLH
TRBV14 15 ASSQVLIRDRGPEQF
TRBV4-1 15 ASSREGLAGRTDTQY
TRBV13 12 ASSLAGGTYEQY
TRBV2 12 ASSGFTAEAEQY
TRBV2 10 ASSAVYGEQF
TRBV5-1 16 ASSWGQGTIATNEKLF
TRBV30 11 AWSVLTGGGYT
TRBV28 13 ASSSGQAYSYEQY
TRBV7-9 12 ASSFTGGLETQY
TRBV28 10 ASSLWQGEQY
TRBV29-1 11 SVELGSRETQY
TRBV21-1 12 ASGQGLGNSPLH
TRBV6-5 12 ASSYGTGNQPQH
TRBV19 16 ASSIVSGLSLVDNEQF
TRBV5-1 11 ASSLIGENTQY
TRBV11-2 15 ASSPNSGGTGNSPLH
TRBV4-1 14 ASSQSFQGMNTEAF
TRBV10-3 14 AIRQFPGTGIYGYT
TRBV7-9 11 ASSAAAGYGYT
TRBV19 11 ASKTGKNTEAF
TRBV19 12 ASSPQLASYEQY
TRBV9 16 ASSVATLAGGQTGELF
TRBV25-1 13 ASSPRGTFNQPQH
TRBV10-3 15 AISDPANRDSNQPQH
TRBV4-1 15 ASSASSWGAGANVLT
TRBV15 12 ATSTRQGGTEAF